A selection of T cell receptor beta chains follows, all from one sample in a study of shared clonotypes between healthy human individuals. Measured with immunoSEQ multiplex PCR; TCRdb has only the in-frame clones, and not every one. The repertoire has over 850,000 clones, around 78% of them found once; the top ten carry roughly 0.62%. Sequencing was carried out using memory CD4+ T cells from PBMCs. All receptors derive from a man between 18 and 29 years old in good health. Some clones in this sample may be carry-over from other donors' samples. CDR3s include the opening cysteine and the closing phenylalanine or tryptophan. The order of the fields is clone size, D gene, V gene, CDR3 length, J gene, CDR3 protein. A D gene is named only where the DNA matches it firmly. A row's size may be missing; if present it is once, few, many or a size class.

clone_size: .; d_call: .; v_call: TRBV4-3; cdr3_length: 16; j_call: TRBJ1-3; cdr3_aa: CASSPEDGILGNTIYF
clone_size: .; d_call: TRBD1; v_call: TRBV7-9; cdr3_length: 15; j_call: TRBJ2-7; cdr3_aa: CASSSARDSFYEQYF
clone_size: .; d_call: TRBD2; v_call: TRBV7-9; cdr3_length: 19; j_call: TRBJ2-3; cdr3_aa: CASSLAGLAGGYGTDTQYF
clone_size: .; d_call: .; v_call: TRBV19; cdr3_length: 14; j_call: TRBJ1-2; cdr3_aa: CASSIFLGRGYYTF
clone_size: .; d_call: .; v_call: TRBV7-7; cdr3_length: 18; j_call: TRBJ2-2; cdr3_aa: CASSLEVSGAANTGELFF
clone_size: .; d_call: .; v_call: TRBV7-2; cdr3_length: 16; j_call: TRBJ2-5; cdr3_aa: CASSLTSAGKQETQYF
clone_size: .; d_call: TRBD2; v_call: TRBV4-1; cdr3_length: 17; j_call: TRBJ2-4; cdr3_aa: CASSPSTSGRAGNIQYF
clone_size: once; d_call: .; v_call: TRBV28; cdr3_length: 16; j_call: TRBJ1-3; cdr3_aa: CASSSAGLQSGNTIYF
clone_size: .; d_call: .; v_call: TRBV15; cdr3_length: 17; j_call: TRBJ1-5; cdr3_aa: CATSRLRAAGINQPQHF
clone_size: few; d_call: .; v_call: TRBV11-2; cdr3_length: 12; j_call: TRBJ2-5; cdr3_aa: CASRTGLGAQYF
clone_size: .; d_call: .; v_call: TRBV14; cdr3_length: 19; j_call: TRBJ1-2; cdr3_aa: CASSQDQGGHKWRNYGYTF
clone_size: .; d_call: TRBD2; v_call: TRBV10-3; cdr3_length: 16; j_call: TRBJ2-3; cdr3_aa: CAISETPGGTTDTQYF
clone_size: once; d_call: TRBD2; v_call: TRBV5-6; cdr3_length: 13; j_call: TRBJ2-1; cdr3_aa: CASSSRGGTSGLF
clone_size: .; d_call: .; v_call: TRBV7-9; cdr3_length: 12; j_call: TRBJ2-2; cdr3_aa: CASSLSSGELFF
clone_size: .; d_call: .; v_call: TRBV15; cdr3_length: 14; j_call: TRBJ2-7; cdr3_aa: CATSVRDGVYEQYF
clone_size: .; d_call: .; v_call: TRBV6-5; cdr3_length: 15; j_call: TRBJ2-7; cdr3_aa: CASRNRGRSSYEQYF
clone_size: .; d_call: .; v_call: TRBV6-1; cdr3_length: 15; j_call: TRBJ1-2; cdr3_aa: CASSEALWLDYGYTF
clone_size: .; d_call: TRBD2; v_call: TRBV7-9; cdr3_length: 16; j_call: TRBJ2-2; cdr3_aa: CASSLALAGGTGELFF
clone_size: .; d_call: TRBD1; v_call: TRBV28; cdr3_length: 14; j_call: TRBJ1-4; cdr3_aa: CASSSRTGYEKLFF
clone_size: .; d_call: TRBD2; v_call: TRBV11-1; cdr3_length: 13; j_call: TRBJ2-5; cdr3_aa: CASSPGTKETQYF
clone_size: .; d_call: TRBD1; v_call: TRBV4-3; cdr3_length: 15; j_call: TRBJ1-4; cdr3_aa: CASSHSTGPNEKLFF
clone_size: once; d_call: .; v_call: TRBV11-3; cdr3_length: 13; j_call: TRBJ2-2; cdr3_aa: CASSLGLSGELFF
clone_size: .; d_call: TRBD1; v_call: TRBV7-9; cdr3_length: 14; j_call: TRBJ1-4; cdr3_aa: CASSTTGVGEKLFF
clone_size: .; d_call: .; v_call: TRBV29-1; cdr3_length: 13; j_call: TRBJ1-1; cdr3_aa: CSVEGRMNTEAFF
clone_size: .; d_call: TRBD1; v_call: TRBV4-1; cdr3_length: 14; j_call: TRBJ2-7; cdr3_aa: CASSFDRGRDEQYF
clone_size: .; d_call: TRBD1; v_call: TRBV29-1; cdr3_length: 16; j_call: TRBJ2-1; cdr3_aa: CSVEDPDRALYNEQFF
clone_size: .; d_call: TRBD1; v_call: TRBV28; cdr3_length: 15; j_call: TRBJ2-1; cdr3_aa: CASRQSTGQLSEQFF
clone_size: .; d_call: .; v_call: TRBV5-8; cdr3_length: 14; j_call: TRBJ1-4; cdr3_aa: CASSADTANEKLFF
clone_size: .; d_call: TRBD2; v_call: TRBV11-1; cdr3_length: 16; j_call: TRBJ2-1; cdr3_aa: CASSLDRLAAVNEQFF
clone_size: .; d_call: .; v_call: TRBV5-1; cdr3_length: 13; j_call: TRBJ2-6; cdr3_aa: CASSTSGANVLTF
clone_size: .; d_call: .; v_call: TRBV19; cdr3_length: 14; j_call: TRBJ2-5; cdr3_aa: CASSIEARDLTQYF
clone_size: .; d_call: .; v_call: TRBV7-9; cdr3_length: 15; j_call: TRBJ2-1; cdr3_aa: CASSSLDGGYNEQFF
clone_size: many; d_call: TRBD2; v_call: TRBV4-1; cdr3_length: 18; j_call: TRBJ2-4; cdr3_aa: CASSQGLAGVGDKNIQYF
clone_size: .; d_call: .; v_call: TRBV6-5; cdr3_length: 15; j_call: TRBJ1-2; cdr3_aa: CASSLDPTSNYGYTF
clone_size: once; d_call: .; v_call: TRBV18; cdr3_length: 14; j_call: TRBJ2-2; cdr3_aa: CASSPQKYTGELFF
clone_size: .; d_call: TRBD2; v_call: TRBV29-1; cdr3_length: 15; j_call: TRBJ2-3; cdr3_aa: CSSRGLAGDGDTQYF
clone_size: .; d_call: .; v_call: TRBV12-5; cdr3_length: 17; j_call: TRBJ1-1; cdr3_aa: CASGLFQGYPSDTEAFF
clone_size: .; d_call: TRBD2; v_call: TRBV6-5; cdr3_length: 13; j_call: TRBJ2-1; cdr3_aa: CASSAGLEVEQFF
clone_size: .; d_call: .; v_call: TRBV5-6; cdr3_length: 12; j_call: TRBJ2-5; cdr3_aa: CASSLASETQYF
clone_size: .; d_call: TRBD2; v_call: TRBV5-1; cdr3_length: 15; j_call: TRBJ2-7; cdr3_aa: CASSSTSGKVYEQYF
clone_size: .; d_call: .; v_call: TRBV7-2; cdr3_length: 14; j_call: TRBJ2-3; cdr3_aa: CASSFRPGTDTQYF
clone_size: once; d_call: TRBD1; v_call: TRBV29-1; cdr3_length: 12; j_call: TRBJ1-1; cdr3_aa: CSVEDREAEAFF
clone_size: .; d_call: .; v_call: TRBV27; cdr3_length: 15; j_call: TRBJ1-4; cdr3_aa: CASSLSSGRNEKLFF
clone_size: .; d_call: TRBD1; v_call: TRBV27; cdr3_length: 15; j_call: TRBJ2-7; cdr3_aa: CASSLFWTGSYEQYF
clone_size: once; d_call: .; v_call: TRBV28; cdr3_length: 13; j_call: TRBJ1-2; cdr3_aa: CASRAGLNYGYTF